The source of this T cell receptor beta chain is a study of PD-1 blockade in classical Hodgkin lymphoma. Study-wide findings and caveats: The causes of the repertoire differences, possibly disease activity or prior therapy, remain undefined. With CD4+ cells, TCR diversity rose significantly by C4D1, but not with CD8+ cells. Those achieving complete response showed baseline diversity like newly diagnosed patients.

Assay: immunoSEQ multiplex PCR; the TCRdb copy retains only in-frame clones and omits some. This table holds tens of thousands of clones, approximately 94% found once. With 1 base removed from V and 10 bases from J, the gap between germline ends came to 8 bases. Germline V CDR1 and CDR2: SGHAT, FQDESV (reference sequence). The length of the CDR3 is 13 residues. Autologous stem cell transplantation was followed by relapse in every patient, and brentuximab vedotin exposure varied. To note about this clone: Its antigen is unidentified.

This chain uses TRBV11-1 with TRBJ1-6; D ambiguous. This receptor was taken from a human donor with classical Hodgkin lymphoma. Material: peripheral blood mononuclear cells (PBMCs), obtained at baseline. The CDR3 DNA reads TGTGCCAGCAGCTTAGGATCAGCCTCACCCCTCCACTTT. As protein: CASSLGSASPLHF.